A single sample is the source of the 27 T cell receptor beta chains below, sequenced in a study of CD8 T cells in ankylosing spondylitis. TCRdb reprocessed the 5' RACE reads with MiXCR, giving one entry per CDR3 protein. The sample contains 200,000 to 250,000 distinct CDR3 sequences, roughly 8.2% of which appear only once. Sequences were obtained from blood, either unsorted or a sorted T cell fraction (not recorded which). The receptors come from a female donor with ankylosing spondylitis or in good health (not recorded which).

This clonotype has a count of ten or more. The chain uses TRBV3-1 and TRBJ2-7; 8 nucleotides agree with TRBD2. The CDR3 sequence is 17 residues long. The germline gives CDR1 LGHDT, CDR2 YNNKEL (reference sequence). J lost 2 bases, V lost 3 bases, and 12 bases had no gene match. CDR3 DNA: TGTGCCAGCAGCCAGAGGACTAGCCATCTACGGACCTACGAGCAGTACTTC. This encodes CASSQRTSHLRTYEQYF.

This clonotype was seen ten or more times. The chain recombines TRBV20-1 with TRBJ1-3; D not certain. CDR1 and CDR2 (germline): DFQATT, SNEGSKA (reference sequence). The V and J ends lost 1 base and 1 base respectively, with 8 bases between them. The CDR3 contains 14 residues. The CDR3 DNA reads TGCAGTGCTAGAGCAAGGGAGTCTGGAAACACCATATATTTT. Its translation: CSARARESGNTIYF.

This clonotype was found many times. This rearrangement joins TRBV11-2 to TRBJ1-2; D is ambiguous. Germline V lookup: CDR1 SGHAT, CDR2 FQNNGV. CDR3 length: 14 residues. V was cut by 5 bases and J by 4 bases, with 14 bases left in between. CDR3: CASSAPGFSYGYTF. In DNA form, the CDR3 reads TGTGCCAGCAGCGCCCCGGGGTTCTCCTATGGCTACACCTTC.

This clonotype was seen many times. V and J are TRBV28 and TRBJ2-7, with TRBD2 identical over 13 bases. Per germline, CDR1 MDHEN and CDR2 SYDVKM. CDR3 length: 17 amino acids. J gave up 4 bases and V 1 base, and 7 bases lay outside the gene matches. CDR3 DNA sequence: TGTGCCAGCAGTTTATACACGGGACTAGCGGGACCATACGAGCAGTACTTC. As protein: CASSLYTGLAGPYEQYF.

This clonotype was picked up a small number of times. The chain has TRBV20-1 and TRBJ2-1, with D perhaps matching TRBD2 (6 bases). The germline V gene has CDR1 DFQATT and CDR2 SNEGSKA (reference sequence). The CDR3 spans 16 residues. V gave up 0 bases and J gave up 7 bases, with 19 bases separating them. The CDR3 DNA reads TGCAGTGCTAGAGATAGGCTAGCGCCGCTCGGGAATGAGCAGTTCTTC. This sequence encodes CSARDRLAPLGNEQFF.

Turning to this clonotype: A much larger clone differs by one base, so this may be a read error. The genes are TRBV29-1 and TRBJ2-3; D call uncertain. Germline V gives CDR1 SQVTM, CDR2 ANQGSEA. This CDR3 is 11 amino acids long. Here the CDR3 DNA reads TGCAGCGTTGAGGGCTCAGATTCGCAGTATTTT. Translation: CSVEGSDSQYF.

This clonotype occurred many times. The chain is built from TRBV12-3 or TRBV12-4 and TRBJ2-3; weak D call: TRBD2 (5 bases). Trimming stripped 7 bases from V and 0 bases from J, with 20 bases between. This CDR3 spans 17 amino acids. CDR3 in DNA: TGTGCCAGCATTCCTCAAGCGGACGAACCAAGCACAGATACGCAGTATTTT. It is translated as CASIPQADEPSTDTQYF.

This clonotype occurred many times. The V call is TRBV19, the J call TRBJ1-1, with D hard to call. Germline V gene data show CDR1 as LNHDA and CDR2 as SQIVND (reference sequence). Trimming shortened V by 1 base and J by 11 bases, and 11 bases separated the two germline ends. This CDR3 has 12 amino acids. As DNA, the CDR3 is TGTGCCAGTAGTATAGGTGAAGGGTCGGCTTTCTTT. Its protein product is CASSIGEGSAFF.

At least ten counts were recorded for this clonotype. V gene TRBV6-2 or TRBV6-3 combines with J gene TRBJ1-1, with a tentative D call TRBD1 (6 bases). The germline V and J ends were trimmed by 11 bases and 1 base, with 11 bases remaining between them. CDR1 and CDR2 from the germline V gene are MNHEY and SVGEGT. This CDR3 is built from 12 residues. CDR3 DNA sequence: TGTGCCGCAGGGGATACGAACACTGAAGCTTTCTTT. Protein product: CAAGDTNTEAFF.

This clonotype was found a few times. This chain links TRBV12-5 with TRBJ2-1, with TRBD2 as a possible D gene (5 bases). The CDR3 has 15 residues. Per the germline V gene, CDR1 is LGHNT and CDR2 is FRNRAP. Trimming took 5 bases from V and 0 from J, leaving 11 bases between them. CDR3 bases: TGTGCTAGTGGTCTGGACTCGAGCTCCTACAATGAGCAGTTCTTC. Encoded protein: CASGLDSSSYNEQFF.

The rearrangement uses TRBV11-2 and TRBJ2-7; TRBD2 matches at 16 bases. The germline V gene has CDR1 SGHAT and CDR2 FQNNGV. This CDR3 region has 18 residues. V shed 5 bases, J shed 6 bases, and the junction held 13 bases outside the gene matches. The CDR3 loop reads CASSPVAGLAGGRFEQYF. CDR3 nucleotide sequence: TGTGCCAGCAGCCCGGTAGCGGGACTAGCGGGAGGGCGATTCGAGCAGTACTTC. The full variable domain, with the rest looked up from reference TRBV11-2 and TRBJ2-7, is EAGVAQSPRYKIIEKRQSVAFWCNPISGHATLYWYQQILGQGPKLLIQFQNNGVVDDSQLPKDRFSAERLKGVDSTLKIQPAKLEDSAVYLCASSPVAGLAGGRFEQYFGPGTRLTVT.

This clonotype appeared many times. The chain is built from TRBV7-2 and TRBJ2-6; D is possibly TRBD1 (5 bases). Germline V gene lookup returns CDR1 SGHTA and CDR2 FQGNSA. This CDR3 region has 19 residues. V was pared by 7 bases and J by 0 bases, with 22 bases between. This CDR3 is CASTQPVQGSLSGANVLTF. CDR3 bases: TGTGCCAGCACTCAACCCGTCCAGGGATCTCTCTCTGGGGCCAACGTCCTGACTTTC.

The sample holds many counts of this clonotype. The gene calls are TRBV20-1 and TRBJ2-2; tentatively, D is TRBD1 (5 bases). Trimming shortened V by 4 bases and J by 3 bases, and 12 bases separated the two germline ends. The CDR3 extends over 14 amino acids. The germline V gene has CDR1 DFQATT and CDR2 SNEGSKA (reference sequence). The CDR3 bases are TGCAGTGCTATGTCAGGGCTTTACACCGGGGAGCTGTTTTTT. It yields the protein CSAMSGLYTGELFF.

This clonotype was detected many times. The chain has TRBV6-2 or TRBV6-3 and TRBJ2-7, with 7 bases identical to TRBD2. CDR3 length: 15 amino acids. The junction had 4 bases not matched to a gene; V was cut back by 2 bases and J by 0 bases. Germline V gene data show CDR1 as MNHEY and CDR2 as SVGEGT. In nucleotides, the CDR3 is TGTGCCAGCAGTTACAGCGGGGTCGTCTCCTACGAGCAGTACTTC. Encoded protein: CASSYSGVVSYEQYF.

This clonotype appeared many times. J is TRBJ2-1 and V is TRBV11-2, with a weak D call TRBD2 (5 bases). Germline V gives CDR1 SGHAT, CDR2 FQNNGV. This CDR3 is 16 amino acids long. V gave up 2 bases and J gave up 0 bases, with 11 bases separating them. The CDR3 nucleotides read TGTGCCAGCAGCTTAAGAGGGAGTTCCTCCTACAATGAGCAGTTCTTC. This gives the protein CASSLRGSSSYNEQFF.

In this sample, this clonotype turned up a few times. The chain couples TRBV7-9 to TRBJ1-1; maybe TRBD1 (5 bases). This CDR3 spans 13 amino acids. With 4 bases removed from V and 10 bases from J, the gap between germline ends came to 16 bases. Per the germline V gene, CDR1 is SEHNR and CDR2 is FQNEAQ (reference sequence). Here the CDR3 reads CASSSQSGVGAFF. DNA of the CDR3: TGTGCCAGCAGCTCGCAATCGGGGGTCGGAGCTTTCTTT.

The table lists this clonotype with many counts. The chain couples TRBV20-1 to TRBJ2-5; 8 positions agree with TRBD2. CDR1 and CDR2 (germline): DFQATT, SNEGSKA (reference sequence). The CDR3 is 15 residues long. V gave up 2 bases and J gave up 5 bases; unmatched junction bases: 10. The CDR3 nucleotides are TGCAGTGCTAGAATGTTAGCGGGACGGGGTGAGACCCAGTACTTC. Amino acids: CSARMLAGRGETQYF.

This clonotype was picked up many times. The chain carries TRBV29-1 and TRBJ1-1; no definite D call. CDR3 length: 14 residues. V was clipped by 8 bases and J by 0 bases, with 16 bases between them. Germline V CDR1 and CDR2: SQVTM, ANQGSEA. The CDR3 DNA is TGCAGCATTCTCTCTCTTGGGGTGAACACTGAAGCTTTCTTT. Translation gives CSILSLGVNTEAFF.

This clonotype was seen repeatedly, ten times or more. V gene TRBV9 combines with J gene TRBJ1-2; maybe TRBD1 (5 bases). Trimming shortened V by 4 bases and J by 8 bases, and 21 bases separated the two germline ends. There are 15 residues in the CDR3. Germline V lookup: CDR1 SGDLS, CDR2 YYNGEE. In nucleotides, the CDR3 is TGTGCCAGCAGCCCAGAAGGGGAGCCCTATAGGGGCTACACCTTC. Translating gives CASSPEGEPYRGYTF.

The chain uses TRBV29-1 and TRBJ2-3; the D gene is possibly TRBD2 (6 bases). Germline loops: CDR1 SQVTM, CDR2 ANQGSEA. This CDR3 has 12 residues. V gave up 1 base and J gave up 5 bases, with 7 bases separating them. The CDR3 DNA follows: TGCAGCGTTGAAGTGGGAGGAGATACGCAGTATTTT. Translating gives CSVEVGGDTQYF.

This clonotype occurred many times. The gene calls are TRBV6-6 and TRBJ1-1; D remains ambiguous. From germline, CDR1 is MNHNY and CDR2 SVGAGI (reference sequence). This CDR3 has 11 amino acids. V was clipped by 8 bases and J by 0 bases, with 4 bases between them. For the CDR3, the DNA is TGTGCCAGCGGGGTGAACACTGAAGCTTTCTTT. Translating it yields CASGVNTEAFF.

This clonotype was picked up many times. The chain has TRBV12-3 or TRBV12-4 and TRBJ1-5, with D unresolved. The CDR3 is 13 amino acids. Between the trimmed V and J ends, which lost 2 bases and 5 bases, there was a span of 7 bases. The CDR3 DNA reads TGTGCCAGCAGTTTATCGGTTGATCAGCCCCAGCATTTT. Its protein product is CASSLSVDQPQHF.

This clonotype was observed at least ten times. The chain combines TRBV6-6 with TRBJ1-5; no definite D call. Trimming stripped 6 bases from V and 0 bases from J, with 21 bases between. Germline V gene sequence: CDR1 MNHNY, CDR2 SVGAGI (reference sequence). The CDR3 consists of 18 residues. The CDR3, as DNA: TGTGCCAGCAGGCGCGACATCCAAGAACTTTATAGCAATCAGCCCCAGCATTTT. This sequence encodes CASRRDIQELYSNQPQHF.

This clonotype was detected many times. The chain carries TRBV3-1 and TRBJ2-5; a possible D gene is TRBD2 (6 bases). Per germline, CDR1 LGHDT and CDR2 YNNKEL (reference sequence). Trimming cost V 2 bases and J 4 bases, with 17 bases left between them. The CDR3 contains 16 residues. Here the CDR3 reads CASSQRDGWRGETQYF. The DNA for the CDR3 is TGTGCCAGCAGCCAAAGGGACGGTTGGAGGGGAGAGACCCAGTACTTC.

This clonotype was seen at least ten times. This sequence joins TRBV6-1 and TRBJ2-1; 9 bases match TRBD2. This CDR3 is built from 14 residues. V lost 8 bases, J lost 4 bases, and 6 bases stayed unmatched. CDR1 is MNHNS and CDR2 is SASEGT in the germline V gene. In nucleotides, the CDR3 is TGTGCCAGCTGGGTGACTAGCGGATACAATGAGCAGTTCTTC. Protein product: CASWVTSGYNEQFF.

To note about this clonotype: This clone may be a read error of a much larger clone one base away. V is TRBV5-1 and J is TRBJ2-3; D unclear. Germline lookup yields CDR1 SGHRS and CDR2 YFSETQ. V lost 3 bases and J 3 bases, leaving 5 bases between the germline ends. The CDR3 length is 12 residues. CDR3 region: CASSYLTDTQYF. In DNA, the CDR3 is TGCGCCAGCAGCTATCTTACAGATACGCAGTATTTT.

The chain carries TRBV27 and TRBJ1-2; a weak D match, TRBD1 (6 bases). The CDR3 spans 13 residues. V lost 10 bases to trimming and J lost 8 bases, with 20 bases between them. Germline-derived CDR1 and CDR2 are MNHEY and SMNVEV (reference sequence). This CDR3 reads CATRGLGEGGYTF. The DNA for the CDR3 is TGTGCCACCCGGGGGCTGGGGGAAGGCGGCTACACCTTC.